Given below is one TCR beta chain in context. Its antigen is as yet unknown. These data come from a study of STAT3 mutations in large granular lymphocyte leukemia. Study details: Around two fifths of treated T-LGLL patients showed hematologic response to immunosuppression. Whole-study results and caveats: Clonal expansion was inferred from samples taken at other timepoints. Every T-LGLL patient had at least one immunodominant TCRbeta clonotype. In several patients, dominant TCR clone burden exceeded STAT3 mutant burden, suggesting STAT3 mutation arose secondarily. After therapy, about 35% of the 18 patients switched clonotypes, all new clones STAT3 wild type.

V was pared by 0 bases and J by 6 bases, with 13 bases between. This CDR3 comprises 15 residues. Germline V gene lookup returns CDR1 SGHRS and CDR2 YFSETQ. Using immunoSEQ multiplex PCR, the repertoire was profiled, and TCRdb retains in-frame clones only, with some absent. Altogether about 10,000 clones are present, around nine tenths being singletons, with the ten largest covering less than 40%. The chain joins TRBV5-1 to TRBJ1-5; D ambiguous. The clonotype was recovered from a man in his 60s with T-cell large granular lymphocyte leukemia. Some clones in this sample may be carry-over from other donors' samples. Sequences were obtained from peripheral blood mononuclear cells. CDR3 DNA sequence: TGCGCCAGCAGCTTGGCGGACGGACTCGGTCAGCCCCAGCATTTT. It yields the protein CASSLADGLGQPQHF.